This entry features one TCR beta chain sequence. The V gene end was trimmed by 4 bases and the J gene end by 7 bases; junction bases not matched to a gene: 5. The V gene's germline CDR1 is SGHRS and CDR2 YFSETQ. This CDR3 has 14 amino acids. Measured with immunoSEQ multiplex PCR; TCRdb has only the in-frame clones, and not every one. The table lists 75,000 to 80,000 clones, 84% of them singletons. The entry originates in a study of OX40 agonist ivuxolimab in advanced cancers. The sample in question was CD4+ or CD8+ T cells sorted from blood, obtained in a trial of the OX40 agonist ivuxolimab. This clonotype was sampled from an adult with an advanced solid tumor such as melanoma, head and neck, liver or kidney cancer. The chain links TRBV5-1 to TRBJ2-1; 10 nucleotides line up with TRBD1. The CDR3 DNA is TGCGCCAGCAGCCCGGGACAGGGGAAGAATGAGCAGTTCTTC. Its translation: CASSPGQGKNEQFF.